The 7 T cell receptor beta chains reported below all come from one sample, sequenced in a study of cytomegalovirus exposure and HLA in healthy donors. The PCR had 60 Vbeta and 13 Jbeta primers. The data were produced by immunoSEQ multiplex PCR, yet TCRdb's version contains in-frame clones alone and is incomplete. The sample lists some 140,000 clones; approximately 79% were seen once. The sequenced sample consisted of PBMCs. These TCRs come from a middle-aged man in good health and CMV-seropositive.

The V gene is TRBV11-2, the J gene TRBJ2-2, with a tentative D call TRBD2 (7 bases). This CDR3 region has 15 residues. Germline loops: CDR1 SGHAT, CDR2 FQNNGV. The V end was cut by 4 bases, the J end by 6 bases, with 15 bases between. The CDR3 nucleotides are TGTGCCAGCAGCTCCCAAATAGGGGGGGCCGGGGAGCTGTTTTTT. It is translated as CASSSQIGGAGELFF.

This clone appeared a few times. This rearrangement joins TRBV5-1 to TRBJ1-5; tentatively, D is TRBD1 (6 bases). The CDR3 totals 15 residues. Trimming removed 0 bases from V and 4 bases from J, with 11 bases in between. Germline lookup yields CDR1 SGHRS and CDR2 YFSETQ. The DNA of the CDR3 is TGCGCCAGCAGCTTGGAGGGTGGACAGAATCAGCCCCAGCATTTT. It specifies CASSLEGGQNQPQHF. Filled out from reference TRBV5-1 and TRBJ1-5, the complete variable domain reads KAGVTQTPRYLIKTRGQQVTLSCSPISGHRSVSWYQQTPGQGLQFLFEYFSETQRNKGNFPGRFSGRQFSNSRSEMNVSTLELGDSALYLCASSLEGGQNQPQHFGDGTRLSIL.

V is TRBV7-9 and J is TRBJ1-6, with TRBD1 identical over 7 bases. V lost 3 bases to trimming and J lost 9 bases; unmatched junction nucleotides: 14. CDR3 length equals 17 residues. The V gene's germline CDR1 is SEHNR and CDR2 FQNEAQ (reference sequence). CDR3 amino acids: CASSFRTGGPPSSPLHF. The CDR3 DNA sequence: TGTGCCAGCAGCTTCCGGACAGGAGGGCCCCCCTCTTCACCCCTCCACTTT.

In this sample, this clone turned up a few times. The rearrangement uses TRBV30 and TRBJ1-2; the D gene is possibly TRBD1 (5 bases). Looked up from germline, CDR1 is GTSNPN and CDR2 is SVGIG (reference sequence). The CDR3 loop spans 12 amino acids. V was pared by 5 bases and J by 2 bases, with 9 bases between. Here the CDR3 reads CAWAGGNYGYTF. The CDR3, as DNA: TGTGCCTGGGCCGGGGGGAACTATGGCTACACCTTC.

This clone was seen only a few times. The chain combines TRBV7-9 with TRBJ1-2; maybe TRBD1 (5 bases). The CDR3 contains 14 residues. Germline V gene data show CDR1 as SEHNR and CDR2 as FQNEAQ (reference sequence). V lost 1 base to trimming and J lost 5 bases, with 11 bases between them. The CDR3 nucleotides are TGTGCCAGCAGCTTAGACGTACGGGGGTATGGCTACACCTTC. Protein product: CASSLDVRGYGYTF.

This clone turned up a few times. The chain is built from TRBV10-3 and TRBJ2-5; the match to TRBD2 covers 8 bases. The CDR3 runs to 16 residues. The ends lost 2 bases at V and 1 base at J; junction bases unmatched: 6. Germline V lookup: CDR1 ENHRY, CDR2 SYGVKD. The chain's CDR3 is CAISEGSGGTQETQYF. CDR3 nucleotides: TGTGCCATCAGTGAGGGGTCGGGAGGGACCCAAGAGACCCAGTACTTC.

The V call is TRBV4-2, the J call TRBJ1-6; 7 bases are a match to TRBD1. V lost 0 bases to trimming and J lost 4 bases; unmatched junction nucleotides: 6. Germline CDR1 reads LGHNA; CDR2 reads YNFKEQ. This CDR3 spans 17 amino acids. CDR3 sequence (DNA): TGTGCCAGCAGCCAAGATGTACCACAGGGGTATAATTCACCCCTCCACTTT. Protein: CASSQDVPQGYNSPLHF.